These 15 T cell receptor beta chains were sequenced from one sample in a study of T-cell reconstitution after alpha-beta-depleted transplantation in children. Unique molecular identifiers were incorporated during preparation of the TCRbeta library. In TCRdb, the PCR reads were re-called with MiXCR into one record per CDR3 protein. This sample has approximately 350,000 distinct CDR3 sequences; about 9.4% occur once, and the top ten carry under 3%. Specimen: PBMCs from the stem cell graft donor, collected from the stem cell graft. The receptors come from a human donor who donated a stem cell graft to a child with acute lymphoblastic leukemia.

Comment on this clonotype: At one end, the junction sequence differs from germline, possibly due to a read error. The chain employs TRBV7-9 and TRBJ2-6; D gene uncertain. The length of the CDR3 is 12 residues. Germline lookup yields CDR1 SEHNR and CDR2 FQNEAQ (reference sequence). The CDR3 is CASTLMGSVLTF. The CDR3 DNA reads TGTGCCAGCACCTTAATGGGCAGCGTCCTGACTTTC.

About this clonotype itself: The germline gene is not matched at one end of the junction; a read error may be the cause. The chain combines TRBV20-1 with TRBJ2-5; tentative D call: TRBD2 (5 bases). The germline CDR1 and CDR2 sequences are DFQATT and SNEGSKA (reference sequence). The CDR3 extends over 18 amino acids. In DNA form, the CDR3 reads TGCTGTGCTAGAGATGGAGTTCGGGGTACTCGATGGGGAGAGACCCAGTACTTC. Its protein product is CCARDGVRGTRWGETQYF.

This clonotype was recorded at least ten times. The rearrangement links TRBV7-2 to TRBJ2-1; 7 nucleotides match TRBD2. Unmatched junction bases numbered 10, after V lost 2 bases and J lost 6 bases. The CDR3 has 16 residues. Germline V lookup: CDR1 SGHTA, CDR2 FQGNSA. The CDR3 bases are TGTGCCAGCAGCTTAAGTGTCCCGGGAGGACTCAATGAGCAGTTCTTC. Protein: CASSLSVPGGLNEQFF.

This clonotype was seen ten or more times. V gene TRBV28 combines with J gene TRBJ2-7; the match to TRBD2 covers 9 bases. CDR1 and CDR2 (germline): MDHEN, SYDVKM. Trimming at V came to 8 bases and at J to 5 bases, leaving 10 bases not matched to a gene. The CDR3 sequence is 14 residues long. This CDR3 reads CASRRREGLHEQYF. In DNA, the CDR3 is TGTGCCAGCCGTAGGCGGGAGGGCCTCCACGAGCAGTACTTC.

The V and J genes are TRBV10-2 and TRBJ2-5; tentatively, D is TRBD1 or TRBD2 (6 bases each). This CDR3 is built from 16 residues. Germline CDR1 and CDR2: WSHSY and SAAADI. V was cut by 3 bases and J by 0 bases, with 14 bases left in between. The DNA of the CDR3 is TGCGCCAGCAGTGACACACGGGGGCCCTACCAAGAGACCCAGTACTTC. It translates to CASSDTRGPYQETQYF.

The rearrangement uses TRBV2 and TRBJ2-2, with D possibly matching TRBD2 (6 bases). V was shortened by 6 bases and J by 5 bases, with 10 bases between the two germline ends. The germline V gene encodes CDR1 SNHLY and CDR2 FYNNEI. The CDR3 extends over 13 amino acids. The CDR3 region is CASRAGTTGELFF. In nucleotides, the CDR3 is TGTGCCAGCAGGGCCGGGACTACCGGGGAGCTGTTTTTT.

This clonotype turned up a few times. This chain joins TRBV28 and TRBJ2-1, with D perhaps TRBD2 (6 bases). The CDR3 is 11 amino acids. With 2 bases removed from V and 14 bases from J, the gap between germline ends came to 10 bases. The germline CDR1 and CDR2 sequences are MDHEN and SYDVKM. The CDR3 here is CASSLGLLEFF. As DNA, the CDR3 is TGTGCCAGCAGTTTAGGACTATTGGAGTTCTTC.

The rearrangement uses TRBV7-2 and TRBJ1-5; D call uncertain. Germline V gene lookup returns CDR1 SGHTA and CDR2 FQGNSA. The ends were cut back, 4 bases at V and 4 bases at J, with 20 bases in the middle. CDR3 length equals 17 residues. The CDR3 reads CASSSTGLPMGNQPQHF. The CDR3 DNA reads as TGTGCCAGCAGCTCAACCGGGCTCCCCATGGGAAATCAGCCCCAGCATTTT. The entire variable domain, with the rest obtained from reference TRBV7-2 and TRBJ1-5, is as follows: GAGVSQSPSNKVTEKGKDVELRCDPISGHTALYWYRQSLGQGLEFLIYFQGNSAPDKSGLPSDRFSAERTGGSVSTLTIQRTQQEDSAVYLCASSSTGLPMGNQPQHFGDGTRLSIL.

This clonotype was counted only a few times. This chain links TRBV12-3 or TRBV12-4 with TRBJ2-7; 9 bases agree with TRBD1. This CDR3 region has 16 residues. V was clipped by 6 bases and J by 2 bases; unmatched bases: 11. Here the CDR3 reads CASSLQGTGFPYEQYF. The DNA of the CDR3 is TGTGCCAGCAGCCTTCAAGGGACAGGGTTTCCCTACGAGCAGTACTTC.

There are a few counts of this clonotype. CDR3 coding DNA: TGCAGTGCTAGAGATAAGGGCGGCAATCAGCCCCAGCATTTT. Translation: CSARDKGGNQPQHF. The chain joins TRBV20-1 to TRBJ1-5, with D uncertain. CDR3 size: 14 residues. The germline V gene has CDR1 DFQATT and CDR2 SNEGSKA (reference sequence). V lost 0 bases and J lost 2, with 8 bases in between.

V and J are TRBV12-3 or TRBV12-4 and TRBJ2-4, with D uncertain. The V end was cut by 7 bases, the J end by 9 bases, with 19 bases between. The CDR3 has 14 amino acids. The CDR3 sequence: CASNIGGYYGIQYF. As DNA, the CDR3 is TGTGCCAGCAATATCGGCGGATACTACGGCATTCAGTACTTC.

This clonotype was recorded at least ten times. The chain has TRBV6-4 and TRBJ2-1; D ambiguous. Trimming stripped 0 bases from V and 9 bases from J, with 9 bases between. The CDR3 is 13 amino acids. Germline V lookup: CDR1 MRHNA, CDR2 SNTAGT. CDR3 protein: CASSDSATTEQFF. In nucleotides, the CDR3 is TGTGCCAGCAGTGACTCTGCCACCACTGAGCAGTTCTTC.

The chain recombines TRBV12-3 or TRBV12-4 with TRBJ2-7; 7 bases align to TRBD1. The CDR3 is 15 residues long. V lost 5 bases to trimming and J lost 5 bases; unmatched junction nucleotides: 12. CDR3 sequence: CASSHSTGRPHEQYF. CDR3 DNA sequence: TGTGCCAGCAGTCATTCGACAGGGCGCCCCCACGAGCAGTACTTC.

The rearrangement joins TRBV4-1 to TRBJ2-3; D is uncertain. The CDR3 totals 12 residues. Germline CDR1 MGHRA, CDR2 YSYEKL. Trimming pared 5 bases from V and 2 bases from J, leaving 5 bases between. CDR3 nucleotide sequence: TGCGCCAGCAGCGACCCCACAGATACGCAGTATTTT. Amino acid sequence: CASSDPTDTQYF.

Only a few counts were recorded for this clonotype. The chain is built from TRBV9 and TRBJ2-3; weak D call: TRBD2 (6 bases). Germline CDR1 is SGDLS and CDR2 is YYNGEE. The V end was cut by 3 bases, the J end by 6 bases, with 17 bases between. The CDR3 spans 15 residues. The CDR3 bases are TGTGCCAGCAGCGAAGGGACTGCCCCCCTCGATACGCAGTATTTT. It encodes CASSEGTAPLDTQYF.